This paragraph reports one T cell receptor beta chain. The data are from a study of shared clonotypes between healthy human individuals. CDR3 size: 15 residues. Germline V gene sequence: CDR1 SGHVS, CDR2 FNYEAQ. Trimming stripped 1 base from V and 5 bases from J, with 13 bases between. Only in-frame clones appear in the TCRdb table, and some are missing; sequencing was by immunoSEQ multiplex PCR. The sample carries about 2.5 million clones, approximately 90% recorded once. Sample: naive CD4+ T cells from PBMCs. Subset denoted: CD45RA+ positively selected. The clonotype comes from a man between 18 and 35 years old in good health. Some clones in this sample may be carry-over from other donors' samples. The chain links TRBV7-6 to TRBJ2-3; D tentatively fits TRBD1 or TRBD2 (5 bases each). This CDR3 is CASSLGGRGVDTQYF. CDR3 in DNA: TGTGCCAGCAGCTTAGGAGGGAGAGGGGTAGATACGCAGTATTTT.